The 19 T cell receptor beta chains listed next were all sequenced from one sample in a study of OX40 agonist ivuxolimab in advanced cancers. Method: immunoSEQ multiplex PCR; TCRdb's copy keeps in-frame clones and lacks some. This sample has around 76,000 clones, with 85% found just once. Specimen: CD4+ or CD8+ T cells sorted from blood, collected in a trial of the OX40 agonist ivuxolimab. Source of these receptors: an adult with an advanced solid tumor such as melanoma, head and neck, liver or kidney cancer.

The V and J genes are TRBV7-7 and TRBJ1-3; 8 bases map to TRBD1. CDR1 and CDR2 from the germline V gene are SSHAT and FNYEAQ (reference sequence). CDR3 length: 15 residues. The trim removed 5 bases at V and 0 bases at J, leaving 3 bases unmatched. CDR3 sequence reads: CASSLDRDSGNTIYF. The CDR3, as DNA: TGTGCCAGCAGCCTGGACAGGGACTCTGGAAACACCATATATTTT.

CDR3 DNA: TGTGCCAGCAGCTTGGGGAGGTCCTACGAGCAGTACTTC. It is translated as CASSLGRSYEQYF. V gene TRBV5-4 combines with J gene TRBJ2-7, with D tentatively TRBD2 (5 bases). This CDR3 comprises 13 residues. Germline CDR1 reads SGHNT; CDR2 reads YYREEE (reference sequence). Trimming stripped 0 bases from V and 1 base from J, with 5 bases between.

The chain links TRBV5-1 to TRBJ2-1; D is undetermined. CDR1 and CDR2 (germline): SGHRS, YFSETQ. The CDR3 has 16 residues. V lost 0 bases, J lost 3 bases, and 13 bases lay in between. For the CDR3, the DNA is TGCGCCAGCAGCTTGGGGGCGGTGCTCTACTACAATGAGCAGTTCTTC. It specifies CASSLGAVLYYNEQFF.

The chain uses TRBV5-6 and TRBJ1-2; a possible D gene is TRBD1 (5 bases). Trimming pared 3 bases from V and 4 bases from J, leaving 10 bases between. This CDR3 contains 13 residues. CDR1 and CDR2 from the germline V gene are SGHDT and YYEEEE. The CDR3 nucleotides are TGTGCCAGCAGCTGGCCCGGGGGCTATGGCTACACCTTC. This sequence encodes CASSWPGGYGYTF. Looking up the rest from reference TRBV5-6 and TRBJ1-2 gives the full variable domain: DAGVTQSPTHLIKTRGQQVTLRCSPKSGHDTVSWYQQALGQGPQFIFQYYEEEERQRGNFPDRFSGHQFPNYSSELNVNALLLGDSALYLCASSWPGGYGYTFGSGTRLTVV.

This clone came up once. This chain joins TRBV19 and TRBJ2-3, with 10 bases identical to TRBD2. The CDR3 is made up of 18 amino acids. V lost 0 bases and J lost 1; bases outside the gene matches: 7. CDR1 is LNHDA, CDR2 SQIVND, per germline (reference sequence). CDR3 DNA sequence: TGTGCCAGTAGTATAGATCCAGCGGGGGGGCAAGGCACAGATACGCAGTATTTT. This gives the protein CASSIDPAGGQGTDTQYF.

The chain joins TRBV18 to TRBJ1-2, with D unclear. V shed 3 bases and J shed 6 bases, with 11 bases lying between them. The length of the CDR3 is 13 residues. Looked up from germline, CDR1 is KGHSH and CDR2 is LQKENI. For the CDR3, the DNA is TGTGCCAGCTCACCGGATGTGAGGCATGGCTACACCTTC. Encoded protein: CASSPDVRHGYTF.

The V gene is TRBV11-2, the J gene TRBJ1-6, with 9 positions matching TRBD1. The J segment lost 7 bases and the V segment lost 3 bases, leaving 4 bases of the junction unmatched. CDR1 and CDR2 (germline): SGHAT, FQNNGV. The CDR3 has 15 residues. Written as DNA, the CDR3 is TGTGCCAGCAGCTTCGGGACAGGGAACAATTCACCCCTCCACTTT. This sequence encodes CASSFGTGNNSPLHF.

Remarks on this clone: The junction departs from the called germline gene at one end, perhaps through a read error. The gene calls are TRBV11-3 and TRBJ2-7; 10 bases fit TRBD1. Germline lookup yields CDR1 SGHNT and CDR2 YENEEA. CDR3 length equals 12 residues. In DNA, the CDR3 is TGTGCCAGCAGCTTAGCAGCGGGACAGGGGAACTTC. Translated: CASSLAAGQGNF. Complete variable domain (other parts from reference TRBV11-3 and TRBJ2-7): EAGVVQSPRYKIIEKKQPVAFWCNPISGHNTLYWYLQNLGQGPELLIRYENEEAVDDSQLPKDRFSAERLKGVDSTLKIQPAELGDSAVYLCASSLAAGQGNFGPGTRLTVT.

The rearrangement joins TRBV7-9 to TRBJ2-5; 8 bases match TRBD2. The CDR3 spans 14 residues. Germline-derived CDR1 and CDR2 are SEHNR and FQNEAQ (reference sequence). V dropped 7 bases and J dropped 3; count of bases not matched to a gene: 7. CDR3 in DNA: TGTGCCAGCACCTATAGCGGGGCCGAAGAGACCCAGTACTTC. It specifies CASTYSGAEETQYF.

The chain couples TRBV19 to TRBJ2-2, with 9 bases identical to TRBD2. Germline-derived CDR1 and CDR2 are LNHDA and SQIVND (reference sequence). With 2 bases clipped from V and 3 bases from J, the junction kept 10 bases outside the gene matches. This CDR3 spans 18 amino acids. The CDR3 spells CASSIRLIAGADTGELFF. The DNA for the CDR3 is TGTGCCAGTAGTATACGTCTGATAGCGGGGGCCGACACCGGGGAGCTGTTTTTT.

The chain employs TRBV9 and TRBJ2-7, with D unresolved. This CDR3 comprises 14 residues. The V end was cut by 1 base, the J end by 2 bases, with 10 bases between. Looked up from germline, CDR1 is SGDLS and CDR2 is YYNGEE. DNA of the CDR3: TGTGCCAGCAGCGTATCCGGAAACCCCTACGAGCAGTACTTC. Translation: CASSVSGNPYEQYF.

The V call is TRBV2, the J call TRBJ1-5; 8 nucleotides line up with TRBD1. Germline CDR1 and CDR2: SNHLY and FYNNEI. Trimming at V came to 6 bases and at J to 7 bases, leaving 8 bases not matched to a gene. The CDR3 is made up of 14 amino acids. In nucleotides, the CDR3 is TGTGCCAGCAGCGGACAGGGCCTGGGACAGCCCCAGCATTTT. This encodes CASSGQGLGQPQHF.

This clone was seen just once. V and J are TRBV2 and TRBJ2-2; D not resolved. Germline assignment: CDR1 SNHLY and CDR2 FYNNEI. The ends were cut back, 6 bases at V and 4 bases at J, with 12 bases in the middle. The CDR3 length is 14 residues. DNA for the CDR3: TGTGCCAGCAGAGACCGGATGGGCACCGGGGAGCTGTTTTTT. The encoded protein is CASRDRMGTGELFF.

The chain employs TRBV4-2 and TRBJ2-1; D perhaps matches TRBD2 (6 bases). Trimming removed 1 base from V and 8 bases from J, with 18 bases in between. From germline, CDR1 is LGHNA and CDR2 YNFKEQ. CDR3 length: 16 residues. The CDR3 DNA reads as TGTGCCAGCAGCCAAGGGGGGGAGCTGGTTAGAGATGAGCAGTTCTTC. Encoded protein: CASSQGGELVRDEQFF.

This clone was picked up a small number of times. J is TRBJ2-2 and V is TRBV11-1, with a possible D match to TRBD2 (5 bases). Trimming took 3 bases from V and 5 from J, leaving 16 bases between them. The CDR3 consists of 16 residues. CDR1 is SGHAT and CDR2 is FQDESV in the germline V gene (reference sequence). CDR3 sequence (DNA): TGTGCCAGCAGCTTCTACGTCCCCTCGGGAACCGGGGAGCTGTTTTTT. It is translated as CASSFYVPSGTGELFF.

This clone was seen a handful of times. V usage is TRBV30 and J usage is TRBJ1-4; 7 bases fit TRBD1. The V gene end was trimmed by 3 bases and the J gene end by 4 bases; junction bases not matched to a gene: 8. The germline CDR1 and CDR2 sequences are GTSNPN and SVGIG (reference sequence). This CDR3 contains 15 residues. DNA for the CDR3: TGTGCCTGGAGAAAGGGGGCGAGTTTTAATGAAAAACTGTTTTTT. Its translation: CAWRKGASFNEKLFF.

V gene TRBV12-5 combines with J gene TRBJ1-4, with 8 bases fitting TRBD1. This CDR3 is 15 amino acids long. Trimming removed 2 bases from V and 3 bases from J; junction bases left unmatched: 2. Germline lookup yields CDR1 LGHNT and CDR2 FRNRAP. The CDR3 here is CASGLRTGPNEKLFF. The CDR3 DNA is TGTGCTAGTGGTTTGAGGACAGGGCCTAATGAAAAACTGTTTTTT.

CDR3 nucleotides: TGTGCCAGTAGTCTCAGGACTAGCGGGCAGACAGGGACCCAGTACTTC. This codes for CASSLRTSGQTGTQYF. The chain uses TRBV19 and TRBJ2-5; TRBD2 aligns across 11 bases. Germline-derived CDR1 and CDR2 are LNHDA and SQIVND (reference sequence). The CDR3 is made up of 16 amino acids. Germline trimming cut 5 bases from V and 7 bases from J; bases unmatched to any gene: 12.

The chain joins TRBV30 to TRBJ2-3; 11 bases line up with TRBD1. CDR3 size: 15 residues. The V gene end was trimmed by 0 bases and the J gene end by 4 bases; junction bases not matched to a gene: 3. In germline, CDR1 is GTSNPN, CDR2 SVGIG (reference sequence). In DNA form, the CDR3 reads TGTGCCTGGAGTGTAGGGGACAGGGGGTCAGATACGCAGTATTTT. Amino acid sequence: CAWSVGDRGSDTQYF.